Listed below are T cell receptor beta chains from one sample, sequenced in a study of beta chain features in type 1 diabetes. Libraries were prepared by immunoSEQ multiplex PCR; TCRdb keeps only in-frame clonotypes and omits some of them. This table has about 930,000 clones, 15% to 20% appearing once. The sequenced sample consisted of naive CD4+ T cells from blood. The receptors here all came from a young woman in good health. CDR3s include the opening cysteine and the closing phenylalanine or tryptophan. Each record gives: J gene, V gene, clone size, D gene, CDR3 protein, CDR3 DNA. A D gene is named only where the DNA matches it firmly. Clone size appears in some rows only: once, few, many, or a class for an expanded clone.

TRBJ1-2 TRBV10-3 NA TRBD1 CAISGTGQSRDTF TGTGCCATCAGTGGGACAGGGCAGTCAAGAGACACCTTC
TRBJ1-2 TRBV29-1 few NA CSVGGIYGYTF TGCAGCGTTGGCGGGATCTATGGCTACACCTTC
TRBJ1-1 TRBV19 NA TRBD1 CASSIQGVVNTEAFF TGTGCCAGTAGTATCCAGGGGGTTGTGAACACTGAAGCTTTCTTT
TRBJ2-2 TRBV4-2 few NA CASSQDYAGEGSGELFF TGTGCCAGCAGCCAAGATTACGCAGGGGAGGGTTCCGGGGAGCTGTTTTTT
TRBJ2-5 TRBV7-9 few NA CASSLGWGRETQYF TGTGCCAGCAGCTTAGGGTGGGGTCGCGAGACCCAGTACTTC
TRBJ2-7 TRBV29-1 few TRBD1 CSAGVGTVRGEQYF TGCAGCGCTGGGGTAGGGACAGTTCGGGGCGAGCAGTACTTC
TRBJ2-3 TRBV7-9 few NA CASSLGHTDTQYF TGTGCCAGCAGCTTAGGACACACAGATACGCAGTATTTT
TRBJ1-2 TRBV27 few NA CASRTSGSNYGYTF TGTGCCAGCAGGACCTCGGGGTCTAACTATGGCTACACCTTC
TRBJ2-1 TRBV18 few NA CASSPQNTVDAFF TGTGCCAGCTCACCACAGAACACCGTGGACGCGTTCTTC
TRBJ2-5 TRBV18 once NA CASSPPGSAETQYF TGTGCCAGCTCACCCCCAGGGTCAGCGGAGACCCAGTACTTC
TRBJ2-7 TRBV6-6 NA NA CASSWPGFYEQYF TGTGCCAGCAGTTGGCCAGGGTTTTACGAGCAGTACTTC
TRBJ1-1 TRBV15 NA NA CATSSGTGNMNTEAFF TGTGCCACCAGCAGCGGGACGGGGAATATGAACACTGAAGCTTTCTTT
TRBJ2-7 TRBV5-4 NA TRBD2 CASSEGLAGVYEQYF TGTGCCAGCAGCGAGGGACTAGCGGGAGTCTACGAGCAGTACTTC
TRBJ2-1 TRBV29-1 few NA CSPPNNEQFF TGCAGCCCCCCTAACAATGAGCAGTTCTTC
TRBJ2-1 TRBV19 few NA CASSIWPSNEQFF TGTGCCAGTAGTATATGGCCCAGCAATGAGCAGTTCTTC
TRBJ2-2 TRBV4-2 NA NA CASSPGTLVSGELFF TGTGCCAGCAGCCCCGGCACCCTAGTTTCAGGGGAGCTGTTTTTT
TRBJ2-1 TRBV29-1 NA NA CSVARTGQSSYNEQFF TGCAGCGTTGCGCGCACGGGGCAGAGCTCCTACAATGAGCAGTTCTTC
TRBJ1-1 TRBV6-4 NA NA CASSEGGQSEAFF TGTGCCAGCAGTGAGGGTGGACAGTCTGAAGCTTTCTTT
TRBJ1-2 TRBV18 NA NA CAGRSRDGYTF TGTGCCGGAAGATCCAGGGACGGCTACACCTTC
TRBJ2-3 TRBV9 few TRBD2 CASGRAGLAVADTQYF TGTGCCAGCGGAAGAGCGGGACTAGCGGTCGCAGATACGCAGTATTTT
TRBJ2-3 TRBV11-2 few NA CASSLGPYTDTQYF TGTGCCAGCAGCTTAGGGCCCTACACAGATACGCAGTATTTT
TRBJ1-1 TRBV28 NA TRBD1 CASSSASGTGRTEAFF TGTGCCAGCAGTTCCGCCTCCGGGACAGGGAGGACTGAAGCTTTCTTT
TRBJ2-1 TRBV6-6 few TRBD1 CASTDRADEQFF TGTGCCAGCACGGACAGGGCCGATGAGCAGTTCTTC
TRBJ2-1 TRBV10-3 few TRBD2 CAISESGTSGYNEQFF TGTGCCATCAGTGAGTCAGGGACTAGCGGCTACAATGAGCAGTTCTTC
TRBJ2-1 TRBV20-1 few NA CSVRSKNEQFF TGCAGTGTCAGGAGTAAAAATGAGCAGTTCTTC
TRBJ2-4 TRBV5-1 NA NA CASSHPDLRKNIQYF TGCGCCAGCAGTCATCCGGACCTGAGAAAAAACATTCAGTACTTC
TRBJ2-5 TRBV2 few NA CASSGSTAGVRETQYF TGTGCCAGCAGTGGCTCGACCGCAGGGGTCCGAGAGACCCAGTACTTC
TRBJ2-1 TRBV28 few TRBD2 CASLGAGGPTEQFF TGTGCCAGCCTCGGTGCGGGAGGGCCCACTGAGCAGTTCTTC
TRBJ2-7 TRBV5-1 NA TRBD1 CASSLALRTGIPYEQYF TGCGCCAGCAGCTTGGCTCTAAGGACAGGGATCCCCTACGAGCAGTACTTC
TRBJ1-2 TRBV4-3 few NA CASSQDLLVGNGYTF TGCGCCAGCAGCCAAGATCTGCTAGTCGGAAATGGCTACACCTTC
TRBJ2-1 TRBV9 few TRBD1 CASSFRQGREQFF TGTGCCAGCAGCTTTAGACAGGGTCGGGAGCAGTTCTTC
TRBJ2-2 TRBV19 NA NA CASSIVGVGELFF TGTGCCAGTAGTATAGTAGGCGTCGGGGAGCTGTTTTTT
TRBJ2-3 TRBV10-3 few TRBD2 CAIRAGGSTDTQYF TGTGCCATCAGAGCGGGAGGAAGCACAGATACGCAGTATTTT
TRBJ2-2 TRBV11-2 NA NA CASSLVFPGTGGELFF TGTGCCAGCAGCTTAGTATTTCCGGGGACGGGCGGGGAGCTGTTTTTT
TRBJ2-2 TRBV7-2 NA NA CASSLVATVNTGELFF TGTGCCAGCAGCTTAGTTGCCACAGTGAACACCGGGGAGCTGTTTTTT
TRBJ2-4 TRBV2 NA NA CASKQGKAKNIQYF TGTGCCAGCAAACAGGGAAAGGCCAAAAACATTCAGTACTTC
TRBJ2-3 TRBV4-3 NA NA CASSLIYRGRADTQYF TGCGCCAGCAGCCTGATCTATAGGGGTCGCGCAGATACGCAGTATTTT
TRBJ2-5 TRBV5-4 NA TRBD1 CASSLEWTGGVKETQYF TGTGCCAGCAGCTTAGAGTGGACAGGGGGAGTTAAAGAGACCCAGTACTTC
TRBJ2-7 TRBV28 once NA CASSHNGWHTTYEQYF TGTGCCAGCAGTCATAACGGATGGCACACTACCTACGAGCAGTACTTC
TRBJ2-5 TRBV18 NA NA CASSPPGARVRETQYF TGTGCCAGCTCACCACCCGGGGCCAGGGTAAGGGAGACCCAGTACTTC
TRBJ1-1 TRBV7-2 NA NA CASSHGDRNTEAFF TGTGCCAGCAGTCATGGCGACCGCAACACTGAAGCTTTCTTT